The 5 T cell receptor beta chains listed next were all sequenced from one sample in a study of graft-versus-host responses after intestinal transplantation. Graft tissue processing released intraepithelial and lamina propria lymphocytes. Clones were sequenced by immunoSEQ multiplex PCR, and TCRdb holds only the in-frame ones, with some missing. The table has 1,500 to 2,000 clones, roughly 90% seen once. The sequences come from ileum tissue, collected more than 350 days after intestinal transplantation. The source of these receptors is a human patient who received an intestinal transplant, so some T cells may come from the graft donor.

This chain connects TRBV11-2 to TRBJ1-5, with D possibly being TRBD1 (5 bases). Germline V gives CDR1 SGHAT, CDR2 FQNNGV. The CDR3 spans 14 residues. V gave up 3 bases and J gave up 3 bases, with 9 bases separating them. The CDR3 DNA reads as TGTGCCAGCAGCTTGGGGACGGACAATCAGCCCCAGCATTTT. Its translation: CASSLGTDNQPQHF.

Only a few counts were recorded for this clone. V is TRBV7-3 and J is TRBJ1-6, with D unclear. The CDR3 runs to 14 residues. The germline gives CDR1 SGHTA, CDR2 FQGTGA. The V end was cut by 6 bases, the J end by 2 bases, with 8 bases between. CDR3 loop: CASREGAYNSPLHF. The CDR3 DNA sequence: TGTGCCAGCAGGGAAGGTGCCTATAATTCACCCCTCCACTTT.

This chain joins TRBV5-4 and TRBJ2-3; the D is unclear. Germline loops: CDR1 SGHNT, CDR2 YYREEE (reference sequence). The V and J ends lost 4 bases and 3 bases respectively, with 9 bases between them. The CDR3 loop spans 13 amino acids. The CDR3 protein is CASSKADTDTQYF. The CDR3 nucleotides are TGTGCCAGCAGCAAGGCGGATACAGATACGCAGTATTTT.

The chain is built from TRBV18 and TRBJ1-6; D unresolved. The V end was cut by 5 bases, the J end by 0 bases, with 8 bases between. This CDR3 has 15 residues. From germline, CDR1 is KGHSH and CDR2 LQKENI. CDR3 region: CASSRSSSYNSPLHF. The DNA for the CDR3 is TGTGCCAGCTCAAGATCGAGCTCCTATAATTCACCCCTCCACTTT.

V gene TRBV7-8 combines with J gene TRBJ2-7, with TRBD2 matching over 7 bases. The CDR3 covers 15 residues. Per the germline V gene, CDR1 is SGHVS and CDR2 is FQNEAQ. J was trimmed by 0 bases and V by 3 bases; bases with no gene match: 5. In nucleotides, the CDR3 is TGTGCCAGCAGCTTGGCTAGCGGCGGCTCCTACGAGCAGTACTTC. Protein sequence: CASSLASGGSYEQYF.